Each of the 17 T cell receptor beta chains below was sequenced from the same sample in a study of PD-L1 blockade in urothelial cancer. The protocol was immunoSEQ multiplex PCR, while the TCRdb copy is restricted to in-frame clones and leaves out a portion. This table holds 95,000 to 100,000 clones, roughly 84% found once. As to time point: pretreatment peripheral blood. Sequencing was performed on PBMCs, taken around atezolizumab (anti-PD-L1) treatment. Source of these receptors: a man aged 60-69 years with urothelial cancer.

The chain joins TRBV19 to TRBJ2-1, with 13 bases aligning to TRBD2. The CDR3 is 14 residues long. Trimming removed 6 bases from V and 8 bases from J; junction bases left unmatched: 4. Germline assignment: CDR1 LNHDA and CDR2 SQIVND (reference sequence). Written as DNA, the CDR3 is TGTGCCAGTAGGAGACTAGCGGGGGGCTATGAGCAGTTCTTC. It specifies CASRRLAGGYEQFF.

This clone was seen a handful of times. The CDR3 DNA is TGTGCCAGCAGTGAACCCGGGACAGGGACCTACGAGCAGTACTTC. Translated, it gives CASSEPGTGTYEQYF. The chain couples TRBV28 to TRBJ2-7, with 9 bases fitting TRBD1. Germline assignment: CDR1 MDHEN and CDR2 SYDVKM. J was trimmed by 2 bases and V by 5 bases; bases with no gene match: 7. This CDR3 has 15 amino acids.

V gene TRBV11-2 combines with J gene TRBJ1-1, with TRBD1 identical over 11 bases. The V segment lost 6 bases and the J segment 8 bases; nucleotides outside the gene matches: 8. This CDR3 is 14 amino acids long. Germline CDR1 is SGHAT and CDR2 is FQNNGV. The CDR3 region has the DNA TGTGCCAGCAGGAGGACAGGGGGCGCGGGGGAAGCTTTCTTT. As protein: CASRRTGGAGEAFF.

The chain is built from TRBV5-1 and TRBJ2-5, with 8 nucleotides matching TRBD2. V was clipped by 4 bases and J by 2 bases; unmatched bases: 7. CDR3 size: 15 residues. CDR1 is SGHRS and CDR2 is YFSETQ in the germline V gene. DNA of the CDR3: TGCGCCAGCAGCCCTGGAGCGGGGGCTCAAGAGACCCAGTACTTC. Amino acids: CASSPGAGAQETQYF.

The rearrangement joins TRBV28 to TRBJ1-2; D unclear. V shed 6 bases and J shed 8 bases, with 13 bases lying between them. CDR3 length equals 12 residues. In germline, CDR1 is MDHEN, CDR2 SYDVKM. The CDR3 DNA reads as TGTGCCAGCAGCACTGTCGGGGTCGGCTACACCTTC. This gives the protein CASSTVGVGYTF.

A few counts support this clone. Other nucleotide sequences in the sample specify the same CDR3. This chain links TRBV19 with TRBJ2-7; 9 nucleotides match TRBD1. This CDR3 comprises 15 residues. Trimming took 1 base from V and 1 from J; bases not matched to a gene: 2. Germline assignment: CDR1 LNHDA and CDR2 SQIVND (reference sequence). The CDR3 reads CASSIGQGVSYEQYF. CDR3 coding DNA: TGTGCCAGTAGTATAGGACAGGGGGTATCCTACGAGCAGTACTTC.

This clone has just one count. The rearrangement uses TRBV29-1 and TRBJ2-2; TRBD2 aligns across 7 bases. The trim removed 5 bases at V and 4 bases at J, leaving 4 bases unmatched. This CDR3 contains 13 residues. Looked up from germline, CDR1 is SQVTM and CDR2 is ANQGSEA. CDR3 in DNA: TGCAGCGTTACCAGGGAGGGCACCGGGGAGCTGTTTTTT. Protein: CSVTREGTGELFF.

This chain uses TRBV4-2 with TRBJ2-5; maybe TRBD1 (6 bases). The CDR3 spans 15 residues. V was pared by 3 bases and J by 1 base, with 12 bases between. CDR1 and CDR2 from the germline V gene are LGHNA and YNFKEQ. The CDR3 reads CASSQGEDSQETQYF. DNA for the CDR3: TGTGCCAGCAGCCAGGGAGAGGACAGCCAAGAGACCCAGTACTTC.

This clone was seen a few times. This sequence joins TRBV9 and TRBJ1-2; D gene unclear. Germline V CDR1 and CDR2: SGDLS, YYNGEE. This CDR3 spans 14 amino acids. The ends were cut back, 0 bases at V and 2 bases at J, with 8 bases in the middle. This CDR3 reads CASSVVEENYGYTF. The CDR3 nucleotides are TGTGCCAGCAGCGTAGTGGAGGAGAACTATGGCTACACCTTC.

The chain employs TRBV4-1 and TRBJ1-4; D uncertain. Germline V gene data show CDR1 as MGHRA and CDR2 as YSYEKL. There are 14 residues in the CDR3. The ends were cut back, 4 bases at V and 8 bases at J, with 14 bases in the middle. The CDR3 protein is CASSPREGREKLFF. The CDR3 DNA is TGCGCCAGCAGCCCCCGGGAGGGTCGAGAAAAACTGTTTTTT.

This rearrangement joins TRBV4-3 to TRBJ1-5; 7 positions agree with TRBD1. Germline trimming cut 2 bases from V and 7 bases from J; bases unmatched to any gene: 5. Germline CDR1 LGHNA, CDR2 YSLEER. This CDR3 region has 14 residues. CDR3 nucleotides: TGCGCCAGCAGCCAAAGAGGGGGCGGCCAGCCCCAGCATTTT. Protein product: CASSQRGGGQPQHF.

The chain uses TRBV5-1 and TRBJ2-1; 12 nucleotides align to TRBD2. Looked up from germline, CDR1 is SGHRS and CDR2 is YFSETQ. The length of the CDR3 is 14 residues. Trimming at V came to 3 bases and at J to 11 bases, leaving 6 bases not matched to a gene. The CDR3 DNA sequence: TGCGCCAGCAGCTCTGGACTAGCGGGGATCAAGCAGTTCTTC. Protein sequence: CASSSGLAGIKQFF. Full variable domain (rest looked up from reference TRBV5-1 and TRBJ2-1): KAGVTQTPRYLIKTRGQQVTLSCSPISGHRSVSWYQQTPGQGLQFLFEYFSETQRNKGNFPGRFSGRQFSNSRSEMNVSTLELGDSALYLCASSSGLAGIKQFFGPGTRLTVL.

The chain uses TRBV27 and TRBJ1-1, with D maybe TRBD1 (5 bases). This CDR3 has 14 residues. V lost 3 bases and J lost 4, with 12 bases in between. Germline V gene lookup returns CDR1 MNHEY and CDR2 SMNVEV (reference sequence). CDR3 in amino acids: CASSLGRGSTEAFF. CDR3 sequence (DNA): TGTGCCAGCAGTTTGGGAAGGGGCAGCACTGAAGCTTTCTTT.

The chain uses TRBV9 and TRBJ2-7; weak D call: TRBD1 (5 bases). CDR1 and CDR2 from the germline V gene are SGDLS and YYNGEE. This CDR3 spans 15 amino acids. The ends were cut back, 0 bases at V and 6 bases at J, with 16 bases in the middle. The CDR3 here is CASSVGGLGAREQYF. The DNA for the CDR3 is TGTGCCAGCAGCGTAGGAGGTTTAGGGGCCCGCGAGCAGTACTTC.

The chain couples TRBV6-5 to TRBJ1-4, with D unclear. Germline V gene sequence: CDR1 MNHEY, CDR2 SVGAGI. The V end lost 3 bases, the J end lost 8 bases, and 10 bases lay between the germline ends. The CDR3 is made up of 13 amino acids. CDR3 sequence reads: CASSYREPEKLFF. The CDR3 coding sequence is TGTGCCAGCAGTTATAGGGAGCCGGAAAAACTGTTTTTT.

This clone was detected only once. The rearrangement links TRBV30 to TRBJ2-7; TRBD2 matches at 12 bases. Germline V gene data show CDR1 as GTSNPN and CDR2 as SVGIG (reference sequence). The CDR3 extends over 14 amino acids. Losses at the gene ends were 2 bases for V and 2 bases for J; bases not matched to a gene: 1. Written as DNA, the CDR3 is TGTGCCTGGAGTCTAGCGGGAGGGCCCTACGAGCAGTACTTC. Amino acids: CAWSLAGGPYEQYF. Supplemented by reference TRBV30 and TRBJ2-7, the full variable domain reads SQTIHQWPATLVQPVGSPLSLECTVEGTSNPNLYWYRQAAGRGLQLLFYSVGIGQISSEVPQNLSASRPQDRQFILSSKKLLLSDSGFYLCAWSLAGGPYEQYFGPGTRLTVT.

The chain combines TRBV7-9 with TRBJ2-5, with 7 bases aligning to TRBD1. CDR3 length: 15 residues. Germline-derived CDR1 and CDR2 are SEHNR and FQNEAQ (reference sequence). The V gene end was trimmed by 2 bases and the J gene end by 4 bases; junction bases not matched to a gene: 7. DNA for the CDR3: TGTGCCAGCAGCTTATTAACAGGGGCCCCAGAGACCCAGTACTTC. It codes for CASSLLTGAPETQYF.